This TCR beta chain was observed in a study of control samples from healthy donors and cancer patients. Germline V gene sequence: CDR1 KGHDR, CDR2 SFDVKD. This CDR3 is built from 14 residues. Trimming at V came to 5 bases and at J to 6 bases, leaving 3 bases not matched to a gene. Method: immunoSEQ multiplex PCR; TCRdb's copy keeps in-frame clones and lacks some. The top ten clones hold less than 10% of a sample with roughly 90,000 clones, 85% to 90% of them seen once. The sequence was collected from a woman between 50 and 59 years old with colorectal cancer. The chain links TRBV24-1 to TRBJ2-1; 10 bases map to TRBD2. The sequencing sample was made of PBMCs. CDR3 protein: CATSGASGGNEQFF. As DNA, the CDR3 is TGTGCCACCAGTGGGGCTAGCGGGGGCAATGAGCAGTTCTTC.